One and the same sample provided the 32 T cell receptor beta chains below, sequenced in a study of blood T cell repertoires in COVID-19 (dated by TCRdb to 2020 to 2021). The receptor library was made with the immunoSEQ multiplex PCR assay. TCRdb holds this immuneACCESS table with in-frame rearrangements only. Some clones are missing; in checked studies, unresolved V genes explain under half, and the rest has no known cause. This sample comprises roughly 260,000 clones, 82% of them detected only once. Under 5.5% of the sample is held by the ten biggest clonotypes. The specimen was peripheral blood. Source of these receptors: a woman at least 80 years old with active or convalescent COVID-19.

The chain couples TRBV5-1 to TRBJ1-3, with 8 positions matching TRBD1. V was pared by 3 bases and J by 2 bases, with 4 bases of the junction left unmatched. Germline lookup yields CDR1 SGHRS and CDR2 YFSETQ. This CDR3 is built from 15 residues. As DNA, the CDR3 is TGCGCCAGCAGCTCCAGGACAGGGACTGGAAACACCATATATTTT. Its protein product is CASSSRTGTGNTIYF. The whole variable domain, filled in from reference TRBV5-1 and TRBJ1-3, reads KAGVTQTPRYLIKTRGQQVTLSCSPISGHRSVSWYQQTPGQGLQFLFEYFSETQRNKGNFPGRFSGRQFSNSRSEMNVSTLELGDSALYLCASSSRTGTGNTIYFGEGSWLTVV.

This rearrangement joins TRBV6-5 to TRBJ1-5; 9 bases align to TRBD1. V was pared by 7 bases and J by 5 bases, with 9 bases of the junction left unmatched. CDR3 length: 15 amino acids. Germline CDR1 MNHEY, CDR2 SVGAGI. Written as DNA, the CDR3 is TGTGCCAGCAAAAAAGGGGGACAGGGCCATCAGCCCCAGCATTTT. It codes for CASKKGGQGHQPQHF.

This chain joins TRBV10-3 and TRBJ2-3, with TRBD2 identical over 8 bases. Germline lookup yields CDR1 ENHRY and CDR2 SYGVKD. The junction had 10 bases not matched to a gene; V was cut back by 11 bases and J by 3 bases. The CDR3 is 14 residues long. CDR3 coding DNA: TGTGCCGTCCGGGGGGGAAGAACGACAGATACGCAGTATTTT. As protein: CAVRGGRTTDTQYF.

This clone was seen only once. The chain couples TRBV2 to TRBJ2-1, with 7 bases lining up with TRBD1. The CDR3 totals 15 residues. The V gene end was trimmed by 6 bases and the J gene end by 0 bases; junction bases not matched to a gene: 5. Germline values: CDR1 SNHLY, CDR2 FYNNEI. In DNA form, the CDR3 reads TGTGCCAGCAGACAGGGACAGAGCTCCTACAATGAGCAGTTCTTC. Its protein product is CASRQGQSSYNEQFF. The whole variable domain, remainder taken from reference TRBV2 and TRBJ2-1, is EPEVTQTPSHQVTQMGQEVILRCVPISNHLYFYWYRQILGQKVEFLVSFYNNEISEKSEIFDDQFSVERPDGSNFTLKIRSTKLEDSAMYFCASRQGQSSYNEQFFGPGTRLTVL.

The chain recombines TRBV7-8 with TRBJ2-7; possible D gene TRBD1, 6 bases. This CDR3 comprises 14 residues. CDR1 and CDR2 (germline): SGHVS, FQNEAQ. Trimming pared 3 bases from V and 3 bases from J, leaving 12 bases between. CDR3 nucleotide sequence: TGTGCCAGCAGCTTGAACGGACAGAGCTACGAGCAGTACTTC. Residues: CASSLNGQSYEQYF.

As DNA, the CDR3 is TGTGCCAGTGACAGGGTATTAAGCAATCAGCCCCAGCATTTT. Its protein is CASDRVLSNQPQHF. This chain joins TRBV6-6 and TRBJ1-5; 7 nucleotides match TRBD1. Trimming took 9 bases from V and 1 from J; bases not matched to a gene: 6. Germline-derived CDR1 and CDR2 are MNHNY and SVGAGI (reference sequence). This CDR3 contains 14 residues.

The rearrangement links TRBV27 to TRBJ1-4; D may be TRBD1 (6 bases). The length of the CDR3 is 14 residues. V lost 4 bases and J lost 8, with 14 bases in between. Germline CDR1 and CDR2: MNHEY and SMNVEV (reference sequence). The CDR3 here is CASSSWGPGEKLFF. DNA for the CDR3: TGTGCCAGCAGTTCGTGGGGGCCCGGGGAAAAACTGTTTTTT.

This chain joins TRBV5-1 and TRBJ2-2, with D tentatively TRBD1 (6 bases). The germline V and J ends were trimmed by 0 bases and 6 bases, with 18 bases remaining between them. This CDR3 is 17 amino acids long. CDR1 is SGHRS, CDR2 YFSETQ, per germline. The CDR3 loop is CASSLARFRGASGELFF. The DNA of the CDR3 is TGCGCCAGCAGCTTGGCCAGGTTCAGGGGAGCTTCCGGGGAGCTGTTTTTT.

CDR3 DNA: TGCGCCCGGAGGCCTCGGACAGAAGCTGCAACTAATGAAAAACTGTTTTTT. Translating gives CARRPRTEAATNEKLFF. The chain has TRBV4-1 and TRBJ1-4, with TRBD1 as a possible D gene (6 bases). CDR3 length: 17 amino acids. Deletions cut 11 bases from V and 0 bases from J, with 22 bases between. The germline V gene has CDR1 MGHRA and CDR2 YSYEKL.

The chain combines TRBV28 with TRBJ2-7; 11 bases are shared with TRBD2. Germline V gene data show CDR1 as MDHEN and CDR2 as SYDVKM. With 7 bases clipped from V and 3 bases from J, the junction kept 8 bases outside the gene matches. This CDR3 spans 15 amino acids. CDR3 loop: CASTRGGTSGYEQYF. CDR3 sequence (DNA): TGTGCCAGCACCCGAGGGGGGACTAGCGGCTACGAGCAGTACTTC.

The J gene is TRBJ1-2, the V gene TRBV5-1, with no clear D. This CDR3 has 13 residues. Between the trimmed V and J ends, which lost 0 bases and 8 bases, there was a span of 11 bases. Germline V gene sequence: CDR1 SGHRS, CDR2 YFSETQ. The CDR3 region is CASSLDPSSGYTF. In nucleotides, the CDR3 is TGCGCCAGCAGCTTGGACCCGAGTTCGGGCTACACCTTC.

The J gene is TRBJ2-1, the V gene TRBV27; possibly TRBD1 for D (6 bases). The CDR3 sequence is 14 residues long. Germline V gene sequence: CDR1 MNHEY, CDR2 SMNVEV (reference sequence). V shed 7 bases and J shed 5 bases, with 15 bases lying between them. The CDR3: CASNPRTENNEQFF. The CDR3 DNA follows: TGTGCCAGCAATCCTAGGACAGAAAACAATGAGCAGTTCTTC.

This chain links TRBV5-6 with TRBJ1-2; D gene unclear. The germline CDR1 and CDR2 sequences are SGHDT and YYEEEE. This CDR3 spans 14 amino acids. The V gene lost 1 base and the J gene lost 0 bases, with 7 bases spanning the gap. CDR3 amino acids: CASSLFGANYGYTF. CDR3 in DNA: TGTGCCAGCAGCTTGTTCGGGGCTAACTATGGCTACACCTTC.

The chain joins TRBV2 to TRBJ1-1, with TRBD1 as a possible D gene (5 bases). The germline gives CDR1 SNHLY, CDR2 FYNNEI. CDR3 length: 15 residues. Trimming stripped 3 bases from V and 4 bases from J, with 15 bases between. The CDR3 loop reads CASSEEQGGGTEAFF. The CDR3 nucleotides read TGTGCCAGCAGTGAGGAGCAGGGTGGTGGCACTGAAGCTTTCTTT.

This chain joins TRBV12-5 and TRBJ2-5, with a weak D call TRBD2 (5 bases). V shed 0 bases and J shed 1 base, with 18 bases lying between them. CDR1 LGHNT and CDR2 FRNRAP come from the germline V gene. CDR3 length equals 18 residues. This CDR3 is CASGLVKVGGYSQETQYF. CDR3 DNA: TGTGCTAGTGGTTTGGTAAAAGTTGGAGGATACAGCCAAGAGACCCAGTACTTC.

This clone came up once. This chain uses TRBV5-1 with TRBJ1-1, with D possibly being TRBD1 (5 bases). The V gene's germline CDR1 is SGHRS and CDR2 YFSETQ. This CDR3 is 12 amino acids long. Trimming removed 4 bases at V and 9 bases at J, with 13 bases between. Here the CDR3 reads CASSQGNDQAFF. The CDR3 nucleotides read TGCGCCAGCAGCCAGGGCAATGACCAAGCTTTCTTT.

In this sample, this clone turned up a few times. The V gene is TRBV6-2 or TRBV6-3, the J gene TRBJ2-3; TRBD1 aligns across 9 bases. The germline gives CDR1 MNHEY, CDR2 SVGEGT. Trimming cost V 5 bases and J 5 bases; bases outside gene matches: 5. The CDR3 has 14 amino acids. The DNA of the CDR3 is TGTGCCAGCAGTATACAGGGGGCGGAAGATACGCAGTATTTT. Protein sequence: CASSIQGAEDTQYF.

This clone was detected once. J is TRBJ2-7 and V is TRBV19; D call uncertain. Germline V gene lookup returns CDR1 LNHDA and CDR2 SQIVND (reference sequence). The V end was cut by 0 bases, the J end by 3 bases, with 6 bases between. There are 13 residues in the CDR3. The CDR3 sequence: CASSIDRSYEQYF. CDR3 DNA: TGTGCCAGTAGTATAGATCGCAGCTACGAGCAGTACTTC. Complete variable domain (other parts from reference TRBV19 and TRBJ2-7): DGGITQSPKYLFRKEGQNVTLSCEQNLNHDAMYWYRQDPGQGLRLIYYSQIVNDFQKGDIAEGYSVSREKKESFPLTVTSAQKNPTAFYLCASSIDRSYEQYFGPGTRLTVT.

This clone was observed once. The chain couples TRBV3-1 (or the pseudogene TRBV3-2) to TRBJ2-3; no clear D. Germline V gene sequence: CDR1 LGHDT, CDR2 YNNKEL (reference sequence). This CDR3 contains 13 residues. Trimming took off 3 bases at V and 6 bases at J, with 10 bases between the two ends. The CDR3 loop is CASSQVASDTQYF. The DNA of the CDR3 is TGTGCCAGCAGCCAGGTAGCTTCGGATACGCAGTATTTT.

The V gene is TRBV10-3, the J gene TRBJ2-3; 10 positions agree with TRBD2. Germline CDR1 reads ENHRY; CDR2 reads SYGVKD. The CDR3 is 17 residues long. The V and J ends lost 6 bases and 1 base, in that order; junction bases with no gene match: 10. CDR3 in DNA: TGTGCCATCAGCGAGCCTCTAGCGGGAGTCGGCACAGATACGCAGTATTTT. Amino acid sequence: CAISEPLAGVGTDTQYF.

The chain combines TRBV10-3 with TRBJ2-7; D remains unclear. The CDR3 has 15 amino acids. Germline loops: CDR1 ENHRY, CDR2 SYGVKD. V dropped 2 bases and J dropped 2 bases, with 13 bases sitting between them. As DNA, the CDR3 is TGTGCCATCAGTGAGGGTCTCCTATCGGCCTACGAGCAGTACTTC. It translates to CAISEGLLSAYEQYF.

V usage is TRBV18 and J usage is TRBJ2-7; 7 nucleotides align to TRBD1. V trimming: 5 bases; J trimming: 3 bases; junction bases outside the gene matches: 7. Per germline, CDR1 KGHSH and CDR2 LQKENI. The CDR3 has 14 residues. This CDR3 is CASSEATGIYEQYF. CDR3 bases: TGTGCCAGCTCAGAGGCGACAGGGATCTACGAGCAGTACTTC.

The chain's CDR3 is CASHRSAGVQETQYF. For the CDR3, the DNA is TGCGCCAGCCACCGTTCAGCGGGAGTCCAAGAGACCCAGTACTTC. This chain connects TRBV5-1 to TRBJ2-5; 8 bases agree with TRBD2. This CDR3 has 15 residues. Trimming cost V 7 bases and J 1 base; bases outside gene matches: 9. The V gene's germline CDR1 is SGHRS and CDR2 YFSETQ.

The chain employs TRBV28 and TRBJ2-6, with D uncertain. The CDR3 has 13 amino acids. Trimming pared 8 bases from V and 0 bases from J, leaving 5 bases between. In germline, CDR1 is MDHEN, CDR2 SYDVKM. CDR3 region: CASESSGANVLTF. The CDR3 DNA reads as TGTGCCAGCGAGAGCTCTGGGGCCAACGTCCTGACTTTC. The full variable domain, in which reference TRBV28 and TRBJ2-6 provide the parts outside the CDR3, is DVKVTQSSRYLVKRTGEKVFLECVQDMDHENMFWYRQDPGLGLRLIYFSYDVKMKEKGDIPEGYSVSREKKERFSLILESASTNQTSMYLCASESSGANVLTFGAGSRLTVL.

This clone was detected once. V usage is TRBV28 and J usage is TRBJ2-7; the match to TRBD1 covers 10 bases. This CDR3 has 21 residues. Trimming cost V 2 bases and J 11 bases; bases outside gene matches: 30. Germline V CDR1 and CDR2: MDHEN, SYDVKM. The CDR3 region has the DNA TGTGCCAGCAGTTTAACGGGTATAGAGGGACAGGGGTCGACCCCATCCCTTTCGGAGTACTTC. It yields the protein CASSLTGIEGQGSTPSLSEYF.

V usage is TRBV9 and J usage is TRBJ1-2; 9 nucleotides agree with TRBD1. The CDR3 extends over 17 amino acids. CDR1 and CDR2 (germline): SGDLS, YYNGEE. Germline trimming cut 3 bases from V and 2 bases from J; bases unmatched to any gene: 11. The CDR3 here is CASSANTGGARNYGYTF. For the CDR3, the DNA is TGTGCCAGCAGCGCCAATACAGGGGGCGCGAGAAACTATGGCTACACCTTC.

This clone turned up a few times. The V and J genes are TRBV5-1 and TRBJ2-3; TRBD2 aligns across 13 bases. Germline CDR1 reads SGHRS; CDR2 reads YFSETQ. The CDR3 is 16 residues long. V lost 5 bases, J lost 6 bases, and 9 bases stayed unmatched. This CDR3 is CASRWTSGSKGDTQYF. CDR3 DNA sequence: TGCGCCAGCAGGTGGACTAGCGGGAGTAAGGGGGATACGCAGTATTTT.

The chain carries TRBV5-1 and TRBJ2-1, with 9 bases fitting TRBD2. Germline CDR1 reads SGHRS; CDR2 reads YFSETQ. The CDR3 totals 18 residues. The trim removed 1 base at V and 0 bases at J, leaving 8 bases unmatched. This chain's CDR3 is CASSLPGIAGVSYNEQFF. CDR3 nucleotide sequence: TGCGCCAGCAGCTTGCCCGGCATAGCGGGAGTCTCCTACAATGAGCAGTTCTTC. Complete variable domain (other parts from reference TRBV5-1 and TRBJ2-1): KAGVTQTPRYLIKTRGQQVTLSCSPISGHRSVSWYQQTPGQGLQFLFEYFSETQRNKGNFPGRFSGRQFSNSRSEMNVSTLELGDSALYLCASSLPGIAGVSYNEQFFGPGTRLTVL.

The rearrangement links TRBV18 to TRBJ1-5, with D uncertain. CDR3 length: 13 residues. Trimming shortened V by 3 bases and J by 5 bases, and 8 bases separated the two germline ends. The germline V gene encodes CDR1 KGHSH and CDR2 LQKENI. Written as DNA, the CDR3 is TGTGCCAGCTCACCGACTCTGGATCAGCCCCAGCATTTT. This codes for CASSPTLDQPQHF.

This clone was detected only once. This chain connects TRBV5-1 to TRBJ2-2, with TRBD2 identical over 9 bases. The CDR3 has 16 amino acids. Germline loops: CDR1 SGHRS, CDR2 YFSETQ. Losses at the gene ends were 1 base for V and 4 bases for J; bases not matched to a gene: 5. CDR3 DNA: TGCGCCAGCAGCTTGCCGGTAGCGGGAGCCACCGGGGAGCTGTTTTTT. The encoded protein is CASSLPVAGATGELFF. The full variable domain, with the rest looked up from reference TRBV5-1 and TRBJ2-2, is KAGVTQTPRYLIKTRGQQVTLSCSPISGHRSVSWYQQTPGQGLQFLFEYFSETQRNKGNFPGRFSGRQFSNSRSEMNVSTLELGDSALYLCASSLPVAGATGELFFGEGSRLTVL.

This clone was seen once. This chain uses TRBV30 with TRBJ2-5; 10 nucleotides agree with TRBD2. Germline CDR1 is GTSNPN and CDR2 is SVGIG (reference sequence). The CDR3 consists of 15 residues. V shed 3 bases and J 5 bases; nucleotides not matched to a gene: 9. The chain's CDR3 is CAWSAGLAGVETQYF. In nucleotides, the CDR3 is TGTGCCTGGAGCGCGGGGCTAGCGGGAGTGGAGACCCAGTACTTC.

This sequence joins TRBV27 and TRBJ1-6; TRBD1 is a possible D gene (5 bases). V was clipped by 4 bases and J by 8 bases, with 15 bases between them. Germline CDR1 and CDR2: MNHEY and SMNVEV (reference sequence). This CDR3 contains 15 residues. CDR3 sequence reads: CASSYTDMGHSPLHF. For the CDR3, the DNA is TGTGCCAGCAGTTATACAGATATGGGGCATTCACCCCTCCACTTT.